These 5 T cell receptor beta chains came from one sample sequenced in a study of long-term antiretroviral therapy in people with HIV. They ran version v3.0 of the immunoSEQ assay at survey level. TCRdb's copy holds only in-frame clones and misses some; the assay was immunoSEQ multiplex PCR. The sample carries several thousand clones, roughly 80% recorded once. The sequenced sample was unsorted PBMCs, obtained 1.1 years after starting antiretroviral therapy. These receptors all come from a man aged 35-49 years with HIV.

CDR3 region: CASSPTATNEKLFF. Written as DNA, the CDR3 is TGTGCCAGCTCACCGACAGCAACTAATGAAAAACTGTTTTTT. The chain carries TRBV18 and TRBJ1-4; maybe TRBD1 (5 bases). V shed 3 bases and J shed 0 bases, with 5 bases lying between them. The CDR3 consists of 14 residues. CDR1 is KGHSH and CDR2 is LQKENI in the germline V gene.

V is TRBV11-2 and J is TRBJ2-2, with D uncertain. The CDR3 loop spans 13 amino acids. Germline CDR1 and CDR2: SGHAT and FQNNGV. V lost 5 bases and J 7 bases, leaving 11 bases between the germline ends. The CDR3 bases are TGTGCCAGCAGCCCCGCCCGCTTCGGGGAGCTGTTTTTT. Translation gives CASSPARFGELFF.

This sequence joins TRBV19 and TRBJ2-7, with D hard to call. The CDR3 extends over 16 amino acids. Trimming pared 0 bases from V and 2 bases from J, leaving 14 bases between. Germline V gene sequence: CDR1 LNHDA, CDR2 SQIVND (reference sequence). The CDR3 coding sequence is TGTGCCAGTAGTATAGAGGGCAGCTTGTCTACCTACGAGCAGTACTTC. Amino acid sequence: CASSIEGSLSTYEQYF.

The V call is TRBV18, the J call TRBJ1-1, with no clear D. The CDR3 has 11 amino acids. Between the trimmed V and J ends, which lost 2 bases and 5 bases, there was a span of 3 bases. Germline CDR1 KGHSH, CDR2 LQKENI. CDR3 amino acids: CASSPGTEAFF. CDR3 nucleotides: TGTGCCAGCTCACCAGGTACTGAAGCTTTCTTT. Full variable domain (rest looked up from reference TRBV18 and TRBJ1-1): NAGVMQNPRHLVRRRGQEARLRCSPMKGHSHVYWYRQLPEEGLKFMVYLQKENIIDESGMPKERFSAEFPKEGPSILRIQQVVRGDSAAYFCASSPGTEAFFGQGTRLTVV.

This chain uses TRBV29-1 with TRBJ1-2; the D gene is possibly TRBD1 (6 bases). CDR1 and CDR2 (germline): SQVTM, ANQGSEA. This CDR3 is 14 amino acids long. Trimming stripped 4 bases from V and 5 bases from J, with 17 bases between. The DNA of the CDR3 is TGCAGCGTTGGAAGGCCTACCCAGGGGTATGGCTACACCTTC. Translated: CSVGRPTQGYGYTF.